This passage covers 15 T cell receptor beta chains from one sample sequenced in a study of blood T cell repertoires in COVID-19. This table comes from immunoSEQ multiplex PCR, and its TCRdb copy is limited to in-frame clones, with some not included. The repertoire holds about 210,000 clones, with around 91% as singletons. Sequences were obtained from peripheral blood. The receptor set was obtained from a woman in her thirties or forties with acute or convalescent COVID-19.

The chain couples TRBV9 to TRBJ1-2, with 7 positions matching TRBD1. From germline, CDR1 is SGDLS and CDR2 YYNGEE. The CDR3 is 15 residues long. V lost 3 bases, J lost 5 bases, and 10 bases stayed unmatched. The CDR3: CASSEAPGQRYGYTF. Here the CDR3 DNA reads TGTGCCAGCAGCGAGGCCCCGGGACAGCGGTATGGCTACACCTTC.

V usage is TRBV11-2 and J usage is TRBJ1-2; a possible D gene is TRBD1 (5 bases). The V end was cut by 5 bases, the J end by 4 bases, with 14 bases between. Germline CDR1 reads SGHAT; CDR2 reads FQNNGV. The CDR3 extends over 14 amino acids. The CDR3 is CASSPMGRLYGYTF. In nucleotides, the CDR3 is TGTGCCAGCAGCCCCATGGGGCGGCTCTATGGCTACACCTTC. The full variable domain, in which reference TRBV11-2 and TRBJ1-2 provide the parts outside the CDR3, is EAGVAQSPRYKIIEKRQSVAFWCNPISGHATLYWYQQILGQGPKLLIQFQNNGVVDDSQLPKDRFSAERLKGVDSTLKIQPAKLEDSAVYLCASSPMGRLYGYTFGSGTRLTVV.

This chain links TRBV30 with TRBJ1-5, with D tentatively TRBD1 (6 bases). Germline values: CDR1 GTSNPN, CDR2 SVGIG (reference sequence). With 2 bases removed from V and 5 bases from J, the gap between germline ends came to 10 bases. The CDR3 totals 13 residues. CDR3 sequence: CAWSTTGYQPQHF. The CDR3 bases are TGTGCCTGGAGTACGACAGGTTATCAGCCCCAGCATTTT.

The rearrangement uses TRBV4-1 and TRBJ1-4; D remains unclear. Germline-derived CDR1 and CDR2 are MGHRA and YSYEKL. There are 15 residues in the CDR3. The V end was cut by 6 bases, the J end by 2 bases, with 13 bases between. The CDR3 loop reads CASRKPGGTNEKLFF. The CDR3 nucleotides are TGCGCCAGCAGGAAACCGGGAGGGACTAATGAAAAACTGTTTTTT.

The chain recombines TRBV2 with TRBJ1-2; perhaps TRBD1 as D (5 bases). The CDR3 loop spans 13 amino acids. From germline, CDR1 is SNHLY and CDR2 FYNNEI. Trimming shortened V by 6 bases and J by 2 bases, and 10 bases separated the two germline ends. The chain's CDR3 is CASSQGNNYGYTF. The CDR3 nucleotides are TGTGCCAGCAGCCAGGGCAACAACTATGGCTACACCTTC. The whole variable domain, filled in from reference TRBV2 and TRBJ1-2, reads EPEVTQTPSHQVTQMGQEVILRCVPISNHLYFYWYRQILGQKVEFLVSFYNNEISEKSEIFDDQFSVERPDGSNFTLKIRSTKLEDSAMYFCASSQGNNYGYTFGSGTRLTVV.

This sequence joins TRBV5-1 and TRBJ2-1; the D gene is possibly TRBD2 (5 bases). CDR1 is SGHRS and CDR2 is YFSETQ in the germline V gene. Trimming removed 4 bases at V and 6 bases at J, with 11 bases between. The CDR3 totals 13 residues. The CDR3 is CASSPGVRNEQFF. The CDR3 DNA is TGCGCCAGCAGCCCCGGGGTGCGCAATGAGCAGTTCTTC.

This chain links TRBV9 with TRBJ1-1; maybe TRBD1 (5 bases). V shed 6 bases and J shed 3 bases, with 15 bases lying between them. Germline loops: CDR1 SGDLS, CDR2 YYNGEE. The CDR3 has 14 amino acids. The CDR3 here is CASNSGGRDTEAFF. The CDR3 coding sequence is TGTGCCAGCAACTCGGGGGGAAGGGACACTGAAGCTTTCTTT.

This clone has a single count. The J gene is TRBJ2-5, the V gene TRBV7-2; weak D call: TRBD2 (7 bases). CDR1 SGHTA and CDR2 FQGNSA come from the germline V gene. V was pared by 4 bases and J by 4 bases, with 16 bases between. The CDR3 has 15 residues. This CDR3 reads CASSSLGGPRETQYF. The DNA of the CDR3 is TGTGCCAGCAGCTCCCTCGGGGGGCCCCGAGAGACCCAGTACTTC.

This chain joins TRBV5-4 and TRBJ2-1, with 7 bases identical to TRBD1. This CDR3 comprises 17 residues. Germline V gene lookup returns CDR1 SGHNT and CDR2 YYREEE (reference sequence). V lost 2 bases, J lost 3 bases, and 11 bases stayed unmatched. The CDR3 DNA reads as TGTGCCAGCAGCTTCCGGGTCGACAGGGCAGTCTACAATGAGCAGTTCTTC. It codes for CASSFRVDRAVYNEQFF. The variable domain in full, completed from reference TRBV5-4 and TRBJ2-1, reads ETGVTQSPTHLIKTRGQQVTLRCSSQSGHNTVSWYQQALGQGPQFIFQYYREEENGRGNFPPRFSGLQFPNYSSELNVNALELDDSALYLCASSFRVDRAVYNEQFFGPGTRLTVL.

The chain is built from TRBV9 and TRBJ1-1; 9 bases match TRBD1. Looked up from germline, CDR1 is SGDLS and CDR2 is YYNGEE. V shed 2 bases, J shed 1 base, and the junction held 6 bases outside the gene matches. This CDR3 is 16 amino acids long. The CDR3 is CASSVKPGQGNTEAFF. The CDR3 DNA sequence: TGTGCCAGCAGCGTTAAACCGGGACAGGGGAACACTGAAGCTTTCTTT. The full variable domain, with the rest looked up from reference TRBV9 and TRBJ1-1, is DSGVTQTPKHLITATGQRVTLRCSPRSGDLSVYWYQQSLDQGLQFLIQYYNGEERAKGNILERFSAQQFPDLHSELNLSSLELGDSALYFCASSVKPGQGNTEAFFGQGTRLTVV.

This clone was counted once. This chain links TRBV12-5 with TRBJ1-3; D call uncertain. V was pared by 5 bases and J by 4 bases, with 6 bases between. CDR3 length equals 12 residues. CDR1 is LGHNT and CDR2 is FRNRAP in the germline V gene. The CDR3 here is CASGLYGNTIYF. Here the CDR3 DNA reads TGTGCTAGTGGTCTATACGGAAACACCATATATTTT.

The chain joins TRBV6-6 to TRBJ2-1; TRBD2 matches at 14 bases. With 7 bases clipped from V and 10 bases from J, the junction kept 9 bases outside the gene matches. This CDR3 spans 15 amino acids. Germline lookup yields CDR1 MNHNY and CDR2 SVGAGI (reference sequence). The CDR3 reads CASTQTSGGAGEQFF. CDR3 bases: TGTGCCAGCACTCAGACTAGCGGGGGGGCCGGGGAGCAGTTCTTC.

CDR3: CASSDTGGAEAFF. In DNA form, the CDR3 reads TGTGCCAGCAGTGATACGGGAGGGGCTGAAGCTTTCTTT. V usage is TRBV6-1 and J usage is TRBJ1-1; the D gene is possibly TRBD1 (5 bases). V was pared by 3 bases and J by 6 bases, with 11 bases between. The CDR3 is 13 amino acids. Germline CDR1 MNHNS, CDR2 SASEGT.

The chain recombines TRBV6-6 with TRBJ2-7; weak D call: TRBD2 (5 bases). V lost 2 bases and J lost 4, with 6 bases in between. This CDR3 spans 12 amino acids. Germline CDR1 is MNHNY and CDR2 is SVGAGI (reference sequence). As DNA, the CDR3 is TGTGCCAGCAGTTACGAGGGTTACGAGCAGTACGTC. It is translated as CASSYEGYEQYV.

The rearrangement uses TRBV23-1 and TRBJ2-1, with D tentatively TRBD2 (6 bases). TRBV23-1 qualifies as an ORF whose function is uncertain. Between the trimmed V and J ends, which lost 0 bases and 8 bases, there was a span of 14 bases. The CDR3 consists of 15 residues. This CDR3 reads CASSQSSSGLDEQFF. The CDR3 coding sequence is TGCGCCAGCAGTCAATCGAGTTCGGGACTCGATGAGCAGTTCTTC.